The clone carrying this TCR beta chain has just one count. Its antigen is not known. After autologous stem cell transplantation all patients relapsed, and prior brentuximab vedotin exposure differed between cohorts. This entry is derived from a study of PD-1 blockade in classical Hodgkin lymphoma. Profiled with immunoSEQ multiplex PCR; TCRdb holds only in-frame clones, not every one. The sample lists 35,000 to 45,000 clones; around 87% were seen once. Overall study findings and caveats: As was reported, newly diagnosed patients showed lower baseline TCR diversity than healthy donors did. Exclusion covered patients beginning nivolumab under 1 year post-ASCT.

This TCR was recovered from a human donor with classical Hodgkin lymphoma. The sequencing used peripheral blood mononuclear cells (PBMCs), collected at baseline.

The CDR3, as DNA: TGTGCCAGCAGCCAAGGTTTGTCAGGGGACTACAATGAGCAGTTCTTC. This encodes CASSQGLSGDYNEQFF. The rearrangement joins TRBV4-2 to TRBJ2-1; weak D call: TRBD1 (6 bases). Germline CDR1 is LGHNA and CDR2 is YNFKEQ. The CDR3 length is 16 residues. The germline V and J ends were trimmed by 1 base and 3 bases, with 13 bases remaining between them.